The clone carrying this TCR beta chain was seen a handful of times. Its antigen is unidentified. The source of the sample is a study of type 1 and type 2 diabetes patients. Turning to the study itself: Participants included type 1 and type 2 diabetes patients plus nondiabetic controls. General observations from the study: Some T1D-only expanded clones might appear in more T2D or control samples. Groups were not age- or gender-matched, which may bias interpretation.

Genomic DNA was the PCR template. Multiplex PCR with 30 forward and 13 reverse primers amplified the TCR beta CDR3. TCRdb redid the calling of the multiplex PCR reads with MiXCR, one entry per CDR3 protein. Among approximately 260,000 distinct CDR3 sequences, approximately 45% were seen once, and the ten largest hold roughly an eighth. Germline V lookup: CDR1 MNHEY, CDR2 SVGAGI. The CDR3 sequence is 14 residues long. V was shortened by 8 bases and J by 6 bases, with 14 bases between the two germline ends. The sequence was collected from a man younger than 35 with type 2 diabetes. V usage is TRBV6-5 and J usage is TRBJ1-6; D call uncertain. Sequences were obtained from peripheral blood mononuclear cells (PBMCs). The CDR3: CASRGEGLNSPLHF. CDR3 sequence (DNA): TGTGCCAGCCGTGGGGAGGGCCTTAATTCACCCCTCCACTTT.